One sample yielded the 19 T cell receptor beta chains listed below, sequenced in a study of T cell responses to AZD1222 COVID-19 vaccine. Assay: immunoSEQ multiplex PCR; the TCRdb copy retains only in-frame clones and omits some. The sample has approximately 88,000 clones, roughly nine tenths seen once. The input for sequencing was peripheral blood, taken on day 0 of AZD1222 vaccination. The receptors shown here come from an adult in good health.

The rearrangement joins TRBV9 to TRBJ1-6; maybe TRBD1 (6 bases). The CDR3 is 14 residues long. Germline CDR1 reads SGDLS; CDR2 reads YYNGEE. V was shortened by 2 bases and J by 11 bases, with 14 bases between the two germline ends. CDR3 DNA sequence: TGTGCCAGCAGCGTGGAAGGGGGTAGGGCACCCCTCCACTTT. Amino acid sequence: CASSVEGGRAPLHF.

The chain carries TRBV7-2 and TRBJ1-1, with D uncertain. The V gene lost 7 bases and the J gene lost 0 bases, with 9 bases spanning the gap. This CDR3 comprises 13 residues. Germline lookup yields CDR1 SGHTA and CDR2 FQGNSA. This CDR3 reads CASTTFLNTEAFF. CDR3 coding DNA: TGTGCCAGCACTACTTTTTTGAACACTGAAGCTTTCTTT. Variable domain in full (rest from reference TRBV7-2 and TRBJ1-1): GAGVSQSPSNKVTEKGKDVELRCDPISGHTALYWYRQSLGQGLEFLIYFQGNSAPDKSGLPSDRFSAERTGGSVSTLTIQRTQQEDSAVYLCASTTFLNTEAFFGQGTRLTVV.

This clone was seen a single time. This chain links TRBV29-1 with TRBJ2-1, with TRBD2 identical over 10 bases. The CDR3 sequence is 13 residues long. Germline V gene sequence: CDR1 SQVTM, CDR2 ANQGSEA. The trim removed 7 bases at V and 6 bases at J, leaving 6 bases unmatched. CDR3 bases: TGCAGCGGCGCCGGGACTAGCGCCAATGAGCAGTTCTTC. Protein product: CSGAGTSANEQFF.

The chain combines TRBV2 with TRBJ2-3; 7 nucleotides line up with TRBD2. CDR1 and CDR2 (germline): SNHLY, FYNNEI. This CDR3 is 12 amino acids long. J was trimmed by 6 bases and V by 7 bases; bases with no gene match: 4. The CDR3 nucleotides are TGTGCCAGCATTATACTAGCGGATACGCAGTATTTT. Translation: CASIILADTQYF.

The chain links TRBV7-7 to TRBJ2-7, with TRBD1 as a possible D gene (5 bases). This CDR3 spans 14 amino acids. V was pared by 0 bases and J by 4 bases, with 10 bases between. Germline V CDR1 and CDR2: SSHAT, FNYEAQ (reference sequence). The CDR3 protein is CASSLAGRPYEQYF. CDR3 nucleotides: TGTGCCAGCAGCTTAGCGGGGCGACCGTACGAGCAGTACTTC.

This clone was seen a few times. This chain joins TRBV16 and TRBJ2-1; D gene unclear. The germline gives CDR1 KGHSY, CDR2 FQNENV. The CDR3 length is 12 residues. V dropped 3 bases and J dropped 8 bases, with 8 bases sitting between them. In DNA form, the CDR3 reads TGTGCCAGCAGCCAGGGGTGGGATGAGCAGTTCTTC. Translating it yields CASSQGWDEQFF. Looking up the rest from reference TRBV16 and TRBJ2-1 gives the full variable domain: GEEVAQTPKHLVRGEGQKAKLYCAPIKGHSYVFWYQQVLKNEFKFLISFQNENVFDETGMPKERFSAKCLPNSPCSLEIQATKLEDSAVYFCASSQGWDEQFFGPGTRLTVL.

CDR3 sequence reads: CASSPEVTDTQYF. The CDR3 DNA is TGTGCCAGCAGCCCAGAGGTTACAGATACGCAGTATTTT. J is TRBJ2-3 and V is TRBV9; D not certain. V was shortened by 4 bases and J by 3 bases, with 9 bases between the two germline ends. CDR3 length: 13 amino acids. Per germline, CDR1 SGDLS and CDR2 YYNGEE.

The table lists this clone with a count of one. The chain carries TRBV7-9 and TRBJ2-7, with D perhaps TRBD1 or TRBD2 (5 bases each). This CDR3 comprises 14 residues. Trimming cost V 1 base and J 4 bases, with 11 bases left between them. Germline V gene data show CDR1 as SEHNR and CDR2 as FQNEAQ (reference sequence). CDR3 in DNA: TGTGCCAGCAGCTTAGGTCGGGGCCCTTACGAGCAGTACTTC. Amino acids: CASSLGRGPYEQYF.

This clone has only a few counts. The V call is TRBV5-5, the J call TRBJ2-2; TRBD2 might be the D (6 bases). CDR3 size: 15 residues. V was clipped by 7 bases and J by 4 bases, with 17 bases between them. Germline V gene lookup returns CDR1 SGHKS and CDR2 YYEKEE (reference sequence). The CDR3 DNA reads TGTGCCAGCTGCCCGGGACTGAGCCTCACCGGGGAGCTGTTTTTT. Protein product: CASCPGLSLTGELFF.

The J gene is TRBJ2-7, the V gene TRBV18, with a weak D call TRBD1 (6 bases). The CDR3 contains 13 residues. The germline V gene has CDR1 KGHSH and CDR2 LQKENI. V shed 3 bases and J shed 4 bases, with 10 bases lying between them. The chain's CDR3 is CASSPEGVYEQYF. CDR3 in DNA: TGTGCCAGCTCACCCGAGGGGGTTTACGAGCAGTACTTC.

The CDR3 coding sequence is TGTGCCAGCAGCTTAGTGCCGGACAGGGCGGCGGGTAATGAGCAGTTCTTC. Residues: CASSLVPDRAAGNEQFF. The chain links TRBV27 to TRBJ2-1; 8 bases agree with TRBD1. The CDR3 extends over 17 amino acids. V shed 6 bases and J 7 bases; nucleotides not matched to a gene: 17. Germline CDR1 and CDR2: MNHEY and SMNVEV (reference sequence).

This chain joins TRBV7-2 and TRBJ2-5; TRBD2 is a possible D gene (5 bases). Germline V gene data show CDR1 as SGHTA and CDR2 as FQGNSA. Trimming pared 5 bases from V and 5 bases from J, leaving 15 bases between. The CDR3 is 14 residues long. The CDR3 coding sequence is TGTGCCAGCAGCCCACAGCGGTTGGGGGAGACCCAGTACTTC. It is translated as CASSPQRLGETQYF. The whole variable domain, filled in from reference TRBV7-2 and TRBJ2-5, reads GAGVSQSPSNKVTEKGKDVELRCDPISGHTALYWYRQSLGQGLEFLIYFQGNSAPDKSGLPSDRFSAERTGGSVSTLTIQRTQQEDSAVYLCASSPQRLGETQYFGPGTRLLVL.

The V and J genes are TRBV19 and TRBJ1-2; D perhaps matches TRBD1 (6 bases). With 3 bases removed from V and 5 bases from J, the gap between germline ends came to 10 bases. The CDR3 length is 13 residues. CDR1 is LNHDA, CDR2 SQIVND, per germline (reference sequence). In DNA form, the CDR3 reads TGTGCCAGTAGTATGGATCAGGGGTATGGCTACACCTTC. It yields the protein CASSMDQGYGYTF.

This clone has just one count. The rearrangement joins TRBV20-1 to TRBJ2-2; 7 nucleotides agree with TRBD2. The trim removed 3 bases at V and 5 bases at J, leaving 9 bases unmatched. Germline V lookup: CDR1 DFQATT, CDR2 SNEGSKA (reference sequence). The CDR3 contains 15 residues. CDR3 loop: CSASFAGARTGELFF. CDR3 in DNA: TGCAGTGCTAGTTTTGCGGGAGCAAGGACCGGGGAGCTGTTTTTT.

The chain uses TRBV3-1 (or the pseudogene TRBV3-2) and TRBJ1-5; TRBD1 might be the D (5 bases). The germline CDR1 and CDR2 sequences are LGHDT and YNNKEL (reference sequence). The CDR3 has 15 residues. V shed 4 bases and J shed 4 bases, with 14 bases lying between them. The CDR3 region is CASSPTLGANQPQHF. The DNA for the CDR3 is TGTGCCAGCAGCCCCACCCTAGGGGCTAATCAGCCCCAGCATTTT.

The rearrangement joins TRBV19 to TRBJ1-4; D remains ambiguous. The CDR3 has 16 amino acids. The germline V and J ends were trimmed by 1 base and 10 bases, with 19 bases remaining between them. Germline V gene lookup returns CDR1 LNHDA and CDR2 SQIVND (reference sequence). CDR3 DNA: TGTGCCAGTAGTATAGTTCCGTCGGCAGTCCAAGGAAAACTGTTTTTT. Its protein product is CASSIVPSAVQGKLFF.

V and J are TRBV7-2 and TRBJ2-7; TRBD1 is a possible D gene (5 bases). The CDR3 totals 14 residues. V was cut by 4 bases and J by 4 bases, with 14 bases left in between. The germline gives CDR1 SGHTA, CDR2 FQGNSA. CDR3 region: CASSYSTENYEQYF. The CDR3 DNA sequence: TGTGCCAGCAGCTACTCGACAGAGAATTACGAGCAGTACTTC.

The chain is built from TRBV7-2 and TRBJ2-7; 7 bases fit TRBD2. From germline, CDR1 is SGHTA and CDR2 FQGNSA. With 3 bases clipped from V and 0 bases from J, the junction kept 5 bases outside the gene matches. The length of the CDR3 is 15 residues. For the CDR3, the DNA is TGTGCCAGCAGCTTGAGCGGGACGTACTCCTACGAGCAGTACTTC. It encodes CASSLSGTYSYEQYF.

The V and J genes are TRBV6-2 or TRBV6-3 and TRBJ1-1; D uncertain. This CDR3 contains 13 residues. In germline, CDR1 is MNHEY, CDR2 SVGEGT. Trimming took 5 bases from V and 0 from J, leaving 7 bases between them. The CDR3 sequence: CASSDLMNTEAFF. CDR3 bases: TGTGCCAGCAGTGATCTTATGAACACTGAAGCTTTCTTT.